This passage covers 6 T cell receptor beta chains from one sample sequenced in a study of a mutant IDH1 vaccine in newly diagnosed glioma. Time point indicated: week 23, last vaccination. Each vaccine dose was 300 ug of mutant IDH1 20-mer peptide, with topical imiquimod. Their target antigens are unknown. The data were produced by immunoSEQ multiplex PCR, yet TCRdb's version contains in-frame clones alone and is incomplete. The table includes more than 25,000 clones, roughly 88% detected once. This specimen was PBMCs, taken from a glioma patient whose treatment included an IDH1 peptide vaccine. Every receptor here comes from a man in his forties or fifties with glioma.

The chain recombines TRBV7-3 with TRBJ2-1, with a tentative D call TRBD1 (6 bases). CDR1 is SGHTA and CDR2 is FQGTGA in the germline V gene. Trimming took off 2 bases at V and 5 bases at J, with 7 bases between the two ends. The CDR3 extends over 13 amino acids. The CDR3 loop reads CASSLGGHNEQFF. The CDR3 DNA reads TGTGCCAGCAGCTTAGGGGGCCACAATGAGCAGTTCTTC.

V is TRBV7-6 and J is TRBJ1-1; TRBD1 matches at 9 bases. Germline V gives CDR1 SGHVS, CDR2 FNYEAQ. V was pared by 5 bases and J by 5 bases, with 3 bases of the junction left unmatched. The CDR3 has 13 residues. CDR3 DNA sequence: TGTGCCAGCAGCAACGACAGGGGGACTGAAGCTTTCTTT. The encoded protein is CASSNDRGTEAFF.

The rearrangement joins TRBV2 to TRBJ2-7; tentatively, D is TRBD2 (6 bases). The CDR3 extends over 14 amino acids. V was clipped by 5 bases and J by 4 bases, with 15 bases between them. Germline loops: CDR1 SNHLY, CDR2 FYNNEI. The CDR3: CASSPSWGDYEQYF. In DNA, the CDR3 is TGTGCCAGCAGTCCATCGTGGGGGGATTACGAGCAGTACTTC.

The chain has TRBV6-4 and TRBJ2-2, with 9 bases fitting TRBD1. The CDR3 totals 15 residues. The germline V gene has CDR1 MRHNA and CDR2 SNTAGT. Trimming at V came to 5 bases and at J to 9 bases, leaving 10 bases not matched to a gene. Written as DNA, the CDR3 is TGTGCCAGCAGTCCCTCCGGGACAGGGTTCCGGGAGCTGTTTTTT. This encodes CASSPSGTGFRELFF.

V is TRBV7-9 and J is TRBJ1-5; D unclear. Germline CDR1 is SEHNR and CDR2 is FQNEAQ (reference sequence). Trimming removed 5 bases from V and 7 bases from J, with 12 bases in between. This CDR3 comprises 13 residues. DNA of the CDR3: TGTGCCAGCAGCCCCCGATTGGGGCAGCCCCAGCATTTT. This gives the protein CASSPRLGQPQHF.

CDR3 loop: CASSATGGSGEKLFF. CDR3 nucleotide sequence: TGTGCCAGCAGCGCTACAGGGGGTTCTGGAGAAAAACTGTTTTTT. The chain employs TRBV9 and TRBJ1-4, with 8 positions matching TRBD1. The CDR3 spans 15 residues. Germline V gene lookup returns CDR1 SGDLS and CDR2 YYNGEE. V shed 3 bases and J 8 bases; nucleotides not matched to a gene: 9.